This T cell receptor beta chain appears in the sequencing data of a study of shared clonotypes between healthy human individuals. Method: immunoSEQ multiplex PCR; TCRdb's copy keeps in-frame clones and lacks some. The sample holds around 980,000 clones, around 78% seen once. Between the trimmed V and J ends, which lost 4 bases and 3 bases, there was a span of 9 bases. In germline, CDR1 is LGHNA, CDR2 YNFKEQ. CDR3 length: 13 residues. This TCR was recovered from a man aged 18 to 29 in good health. Some clones in this sample may be carry-over from other donors' samples. The chain couples TRBV4-2 to TRBJ1-2; possible D gene TRBD1, 5 bases. The sample was memory CD4+ T cells from PBMCs. Subset described: CD45RA-negative fraction. The CDR3 sequence is CASSLRDHYGYTF. CDR3 coding DNA: TGTGCCAGCAGCCTCAGGGATCACTATGGCTACACCTTC.